Sequencing of this TCR beta chain was carried out in a study of post-analysis software for immune sequencing data. General study results and limits: Controls' normalized Chao1 diversity significantly exceeded that of multiple sclerosis patients. Controls had lower frequencies than patients of 4 or 5 TRBV segments, which included TRBV5-6, TRBV5-1 and TRBV20-1.

V was shortened by 5 bases and J by 2 bases, with 19 bases between the two germline ends. CDR1 and CDR2 from the germline V gene are SGHRS and YFSETQ. This CDR3 contains 16 residues. Notes on this clonotype: The antigen remains undetermined.

Each TCR beta cDNA library carried unique molecular identifiers. TCRdb ran MiXCR on the PCR reads and lists one entry per CDR3 protein. The sample shows under 200,000 distinct CDR3 sequences, approximately 30% of them seen only once. The sequence was collected from a girl between 2 and 17 years old with multiple sclerosis. This chain uses TRBV5-1 with TRBJ1-1, with D tentatively TRBD1 (6 bases). Sequenced material: blood. The CDR3 region is CASRGIEGVGNTEAFF. The CDR3 DNA sequence: TGCGCCAGCAGGGGGATTGAGGGGGTGGGAAACACTGAAGCTTTCTTT.